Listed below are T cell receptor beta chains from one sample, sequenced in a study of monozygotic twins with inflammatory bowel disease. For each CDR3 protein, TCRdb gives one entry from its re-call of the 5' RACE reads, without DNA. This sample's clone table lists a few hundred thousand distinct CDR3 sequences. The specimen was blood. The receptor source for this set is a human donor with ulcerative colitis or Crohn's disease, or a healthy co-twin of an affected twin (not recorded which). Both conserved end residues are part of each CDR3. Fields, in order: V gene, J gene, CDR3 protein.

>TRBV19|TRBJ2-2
CASSIPRVTGELFF
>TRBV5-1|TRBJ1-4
CASSLGAGTPEKLFF
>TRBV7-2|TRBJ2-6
CASSLNARSGANVLTF
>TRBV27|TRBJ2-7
CASSSPGTTSYEQYF
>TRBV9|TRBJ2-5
CASSPMGGRTQYF
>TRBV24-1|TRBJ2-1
CATSDGIAGAHNEQFF
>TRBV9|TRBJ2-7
CASSVADARSYEQYF
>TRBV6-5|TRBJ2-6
CASSNPGPSGANVLTF
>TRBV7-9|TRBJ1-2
CASGTQGRDGYTF
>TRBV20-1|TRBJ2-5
CSARGRPPWQGEETQYF
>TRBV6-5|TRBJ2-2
CASKWGETGELFF
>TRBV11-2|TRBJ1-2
CASSMRGIGYTF
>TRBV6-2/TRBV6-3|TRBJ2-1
CASSYDDRGRNEQFF
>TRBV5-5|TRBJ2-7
CASSLGQGAEEQYF
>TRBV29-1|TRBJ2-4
CSVEDLRPQPGVQYF
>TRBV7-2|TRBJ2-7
CASSLAGGNSYEQYF
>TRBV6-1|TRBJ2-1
CASATGGTVGEQFF
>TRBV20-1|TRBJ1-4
CSATRDSAPSNLIEKLFF
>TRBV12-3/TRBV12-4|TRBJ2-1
CASSFLARDEQFF
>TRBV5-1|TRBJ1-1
CASSLRLPGDTEAFF
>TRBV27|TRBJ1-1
CASSFRRGYYVEAFF
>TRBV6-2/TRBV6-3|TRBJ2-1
CASSYKNRENEQFF
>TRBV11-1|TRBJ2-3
CASSLTLSSGGDTDTQYF
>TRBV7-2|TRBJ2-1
CASSGSSSYNEQFF
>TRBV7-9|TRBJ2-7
CASSDSGGARPYEQYF
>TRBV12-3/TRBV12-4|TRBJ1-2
CASSPQGGSYGYTF
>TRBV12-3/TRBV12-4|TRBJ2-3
CASSLNGGVPDTQYF
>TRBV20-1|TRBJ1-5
CSASTRQGLSQPQHF
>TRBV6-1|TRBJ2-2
CASSLLGASPNTGELFF
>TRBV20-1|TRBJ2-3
CSARVPLGGGNTQYF
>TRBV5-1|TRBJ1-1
CASSGRDGNTEAFF
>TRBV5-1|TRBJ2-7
CASSLTSGGTPYEQYF
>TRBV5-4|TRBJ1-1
CASSSPTGNTEAFF
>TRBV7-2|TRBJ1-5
CASSGGGQPQHF
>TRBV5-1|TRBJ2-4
CASSPRLAGGPGKNIQYF
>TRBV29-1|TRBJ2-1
CSADRVGISEQFF
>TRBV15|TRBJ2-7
CATSRDVGTGFFEQYF
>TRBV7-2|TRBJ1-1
CASSPRADMNTEAFF
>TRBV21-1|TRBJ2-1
CASSNRQATSYGEQFF
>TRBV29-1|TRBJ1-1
CSVEHEILNTEAFF
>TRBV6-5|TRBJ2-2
CASTFEGTALIGELFF
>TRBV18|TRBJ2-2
CASSPRGARYTGELFF
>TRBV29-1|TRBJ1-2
CSVSTGTGLGNGYTF
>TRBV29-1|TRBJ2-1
CSVGQIKGNEQFF
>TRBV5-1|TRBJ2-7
CASSVGGDPYEQYF
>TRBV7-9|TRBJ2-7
CASSFGTGGDEQYF
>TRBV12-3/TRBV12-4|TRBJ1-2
CASSGLTRVQDGYTF
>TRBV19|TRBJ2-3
CASSIQREASGTQYF
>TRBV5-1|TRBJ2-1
CASRVAGFYNEQFF
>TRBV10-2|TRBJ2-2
CASNKNTGELFF
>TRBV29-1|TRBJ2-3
CSVERGTGKVPDTQYF
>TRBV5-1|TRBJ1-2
CASSSNRGLDGYTF
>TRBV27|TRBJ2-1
CASSLSWRGTAEQFF
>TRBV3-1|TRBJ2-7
CASSQSVGGEQYF
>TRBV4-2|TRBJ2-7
CASSLYETGANAGQYF
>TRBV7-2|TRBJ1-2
CASSLGDPSYGYTF
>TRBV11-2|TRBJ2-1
CASSLDRDQQFF
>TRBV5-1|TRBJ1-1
CASSSGVMNTEAFF
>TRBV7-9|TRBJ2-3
CASSLVSFSGRTDTQYF